This T cell receptor beta chain is from a study of cytomegalovirus exposure and HLA in healthy donors. The V end was cut by 2 bases, the J end by 0 bases, with 5 bases between. Germline V gene lookup returns CDR1 SGDLS and CDR2 YYNGEE. The CDR3 runs 14 residues. Study results and caveats: Previous analysis showed most TCR beta V segments were productive about 90% or about 30% of the time.

Though nominally healthy at sampling, donors likely had unrecorded immune exposures. It was with 60 Vbeta and 13 Jbeta primers that the PCR ran. Source study methods: A later analysis counted approximately 80 million unique TCR beta chains, 9.5 million to 13 million shared. Sequencing used immunoSEQ multiplex PCR; TCRdb keeps in-frame clones, though not all of them. That table furnishes V, J and clone size, whereas the DNA furnished D and trimming. The sample has 150,000 to 200,000 clones; about 77% are singletons. On this clone: What it binds is not known.

Sequenced material: PBMCs. The chain employs TRBV9 and TRBJ1-4; no clear D gene. The origin of this receptor is a man aged 30 to 45 in good health and CMV-seronegative. In DNA form, the CDR3 reads TGTGCCAGCAGCGTTAGTGCAACTAATGAAAAACTGTTTTTT. It encodes CASSVSATNEKLFF.